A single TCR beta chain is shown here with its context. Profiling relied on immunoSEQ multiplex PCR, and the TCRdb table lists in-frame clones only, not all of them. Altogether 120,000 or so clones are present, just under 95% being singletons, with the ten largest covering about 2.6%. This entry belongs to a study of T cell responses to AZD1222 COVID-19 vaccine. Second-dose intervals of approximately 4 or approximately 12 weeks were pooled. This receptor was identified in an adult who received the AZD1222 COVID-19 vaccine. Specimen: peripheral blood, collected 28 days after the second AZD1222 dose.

The CDR3 loop reads CASSTRTSPPDTQYF. The CDR3 DNA reads TGTGCCAGCAGCACCCGGACTAGCCCGCCAGATACGCAGTATTTT. The V call is TRBV6-2 or TRBV6-3, the J call TRBJ2-3, with 8 bases matching TRBD2. Losses at the gene ends were 6 bases for V and 4 bases for J; bases not matched to a gene: 9. Germline-derived CDR1 and CDR2 are MNHEY and SVGEGT. The CDR3 has 15 residues.